Listed here is a single TCR beta chain. The target antigen is unknown. With no exception, relapse followed autologous stem cell transplantation in all patients, and brentuximab vedotin exposure varied. V lost 6 bases to trimming and J lost 1 base, with 13 bases between them. The CDR3 is 14 amino acids. Germline V CDR1 and CDR2: KGHSH, LQKENI. These data come from a study of PD-1 blockade in classical Hodgkin lymphoma. Study-level information: With a 2-week interval, patients received intravenous nivolumab at 3 mg/kg. Study-wide results and caveats: Excluded were patients who started nivolumab under 1 year after ASCT, a group that had lower diversity. Newly diagnosed patients were reported to start with lower TCR diversity than healthy donors.

Here immunoSEQ multiplex PCR was the method, and the copy in TCRdb shows in-frame clones only, minus some. Seen here are some 32,000 clones, 65% to 90% observed once, and the top ten hold around a third. This specimen was peripheral blood mononuclear cells (PBMCs), taken at baseline. The chain has TRBV18 and TRBJ2-7; the D gene is possibly TRBD1 (6 bases). The clonotype was recovered from a human donor with classical Hodgkin lymphoma. For the CDR3, the DNA is TGTGCCAGCTCCCCCCGGGACAATTCCTACGAGCAGTACTTC. The encoded protein is CASSPRDNSYEQYF.